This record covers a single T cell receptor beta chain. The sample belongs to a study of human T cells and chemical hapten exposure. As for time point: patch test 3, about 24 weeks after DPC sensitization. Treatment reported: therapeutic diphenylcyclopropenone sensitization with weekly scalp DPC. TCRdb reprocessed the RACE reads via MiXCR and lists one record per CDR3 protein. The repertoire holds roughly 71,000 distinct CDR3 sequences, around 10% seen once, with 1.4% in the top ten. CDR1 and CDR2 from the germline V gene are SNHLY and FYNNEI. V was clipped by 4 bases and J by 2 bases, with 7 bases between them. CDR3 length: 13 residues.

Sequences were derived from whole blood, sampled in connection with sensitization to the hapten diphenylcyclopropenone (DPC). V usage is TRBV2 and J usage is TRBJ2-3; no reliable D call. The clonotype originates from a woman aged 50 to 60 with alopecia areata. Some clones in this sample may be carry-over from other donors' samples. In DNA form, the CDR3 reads TGTGCCAGCAGTGTCGAAGCCACAGATACGCAGTATTTT. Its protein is CASSVEATDTQYF.